The clone carrying this T cell receptor (beta chain) has a single count. Per germline, CDR1 LNHDA and CDR2 SQIVND (reference sequence). The trim removed 5 bases at V and 0 bases at J, leaving 6 bases unmatched. This CDR3 has 15 residues. Seattle's enrolled individuals joined amid active infection and were then monitored longitudinally. The entry originates in a study of blood T cell repertoires in COVID-19. How the authors handled the data: Estimation of nucleated cell counts relied on the amplification of reference gene primers. Sequencing used immunoSEQ multiplex PCR; TCRdb keeps in-frame clones, though not all of them. Clone size and the V and J calls come from that table; the DNA yielded D and trimming. The sample lists roughly 220,000 clones, 86% occurring once.

The sequenced sample consisted of peripheral blood. The sequence was obtained from a woman aged 50 to 60 with COVID-19, enrolled during active disease. V gene TRBV19 combines with J gene TRBJ1-1, with 7 bases identical to TRBD1. CDR3 in DNA: TGTGCCAGTAGTGTTGGACAGGACTTGAACACTGAAGCTTTCTTT. It yields the protein CASSVGQDLNTEAFF. The full variable domain, rest sourced from reference TRBV19 and TRBJ1-1, is DGGITQSPKYLFRKEGQNVTLSCEQNLNHDAMYWYRQDPGQGLRLIYYSQIVNDFQKGDIAEGYSVSREKKESFPLTVTSAQKNPTAFYLCASSVGQDLNTEAFFGQGTRLTVV.